The rows below give T cell receptor beta chains drawn from one sample of a study of blood T cell repertoires in COVID-19. Assay used: immunoSEQ multiplex PCR; TCRdb lists only in-frame clones, some missing. The sample holds approximately 160,000 clones, about 82% seen once. Sequencing was done on a sample of peripheral blood. All receptors come from a middle-aged man with active or convalescent COVID-19. Both conserved end residues are part of each CDR3. Fields, in order: D gene, V gene, clone size, J gene, CDR3 protein, CDR3 DNA. A D gene is named only where the DNA matches it firmly. A clone size is listed for some rows: how often the clone was seen (once, few, many), or a class if it is expanded.

>NA|TRBV9|NA|TRBJ1-3
CASSVAMGATGNTIYF
TGTGCCAGCAGCGTAGCCATGGGGGCAACTGGAAACACCATATATTTT
>TRBD1|TRBV2|NA|TRBJ1-3
CASSPRGLWNTIYF
TGTGCCAGCAGCCCCAGGGGGTTGTGGAACACCATATATTTT
>TRBD2|TRBV29-1|NA|TRBJ2-3
CSVGIAGVGDTQYF
TGCAGCGTTGGAATAGCGGGAGTAGGGGATACGCAGTATTTT
>NA|TRBV4-1|NA|TRBJ1-1
CASSQEWQINTEAFF
TGCGCCAGCAGCCAAGAATGGCAGATAAACACTGAAGCTTTCTTT
>TRBD2|TRBV6-6|NA|TRBJ2-7
CASTPSTAGLYEQYF
TGTGCCAGCACCCCCTCGACTGCGGGACTATACGAGCAGTACTTC
>NA|TRBV11-2|NA|TRBJ2-7
CASSPRDSRYEQYF
TGTGCCAGCAGCCCGCGGGACAGTCGATACGAGCAGTACTTC
>TRBD1|TRBV5-5|few|TRBJ1-2
CASSFRQGNGYTF
TGTGCCAGCAGCTTTCGACAGGGTAATGGCTACACCTTC
>NA|TRBV4-3|NA|TRBJ1-2
CASSHLTGSNYGYTF
TGCGCCAGCAGCCACCTGACAGGTTCTAACTATGGCTACACCTTC
>TRBD2|TRBV11-1|NA|TRBJ2-7
CASSLGLADSSYEQYF
TGTGCCAGCAGCTTGGGACTAGCGGATAGCTCCTACGAGCAGTACTTC
>NA|TRBV2|NA|TRBJ2-4
CASSEFSENIQYF
TGTGCCAGCAGTGAATTTTCAGAAAACATTCAGTACTTC
>TRBD1|TRBV7-3|NA|TRBJ2-7
CASSPAGQGAHKQYF
TGTGCCAGCAGCCCGGCGGGACAGGGGGCGCATAAGCAGTACTTC
>TRBD1|TRBV28|NA|TRBJ1-2
CASQTGIYGYTF
TGTGCCAGTCAGACAGGGATCTATGGCTACACCTTC
>NA|TRBV5-8|few|TRBJ1-1
CASSTRNTEAFF
TGTGCCAGCAGCACCAGGAACACTGAAGCTTTCTTT
>TRBD2|TRBV5-1|NA|TRBJ2-1
CASSLVGQRGNNEQFF
TGCGCCAGCAGCTTGGTAGGCCAGCGGGGGAACAATGAGCAGTTCTTC
>TRBD1|TRBV9|NA|TRBJ2-2
CASSVVGQGTGELFF
TGTGCCAGCAGCGTAGTGGGACAGGGCACCGGGGAGCTGTTTTTT
>NA|TRBV24-1|NA|TRBJ2-5
CATSDRAETQYF
TGTGCCACCAGTGATAGAGCGGAGACCCAGTACTTC
>NA|TRBV7-8|once|TRBJ2-3
CASSLDTGKTDTQYF
TGTGCCAGCAGCTTAGATACAGGGAAGACAGATACGCAGTATTTT
>NA|TRBV30|NA|TRBJ1-3
CAWGRGGISGNTIYF
TGTGCCTGGGGGCGAGGAGGAATCTCTGGAAACACCATATATTTT
>NA|TRBV4-3|NA|TRBJ2-1
CASSQDGWGQNNEQFF
TGCGCCAGCAGCCAAGACGGTTGGGGACAAAACAATGAGCAGTTCTTC
>TRBD1|TRBV30|NA|TRBJ1-5
CAWSTGEPQHF
TGTGCCTGGAGTACAGGGGAGCCCCAGCATTTT
>NA|TRBV18|NA|TRBJ1-2
CASSPLPPDFRRGYTF
TGTGCCAGCTCACCACTACCACCAGATTTCCGGCGGGGCTACACCTTC
>TRBD2|TRBV28|once|TRBJ2-5
CASSRDYKKQETQYF
TGTGCCAGCAGCCGGGACTACAAGAAACAAGAGACCCAGTACTTC
>NA|TRBV3-1/TRBV3-2|once|TRBJ1-1
CASSQGRVRPEAFF
TGTGCCAGCAGCCAAGGACGGGTAAGACCTGAAGCTTTCTTT
>TRBD1|TRBV19|NA|TRBJ1-6
CASTTGLAYNSPLHF
TGTGCCAGCACGACAGGGCTGGCGTATAATTCACCCCTCCACTTT
>NA|TRBV24-1|NA|TRBJ1-5
CATSDEGGSNQPQHF
TGTGCCACCAGTGATGAAGGGGGAAGCAATCAGCCCCAGCATTTT
>NA|TRBV27|few|TRBJ1-2
CAAGVRDYGYTF
TGTGCCGCAGGGGTTAGGGACTATGGCTACACCTTC
>TRBD1|TRBV5-5|NA|TRBJ2-7
CASTWGPDRAYYEQYF
TGTGCCAGCACCTGGGGTCCGGACAGGGCCTACTACGAGCAGTACTTC
>NA|TRBV9|few|TRBJ2-2
CASSPRGTNTGELFF
TGTGCCAGCAGCCCCCGGGGAACCAACACCGGGGAGCTGTTTTTT
>NA|TRBV5-1|NA|TRBJ1-4
CASSPFGGGGEKLFF
TGCGCCAGCAGTCCCTTTGGGGGCGGCGGTGAAAAACTGTTTTTT
>TRBD2|TRBV13|NA|TRBJ2-3
CASTVLAGVTQYF
TGTGCCAGCACCGTACTAGCGGGAGTTACGCAGTATTTT
>TRBD1|TRBV5-6|few|TRBJ2-5
CASSKDRGRETQYF
TGTGCCAGCAGCAAGGACAGGGGTCGGGAGACCCAGTACTTC